This entry features one TCR beta chain sequence. The method was immunoSEQ multiplex PCR; TCRdb's version includes in-frame clones alone and lacks a portion of them. This table has around 150,000 clones, around four fifths appearing once. These data belong to a study of T cell responses to AZD1222 COVID-19 vaccine. The CDR3 has 17 residues. The V gene end was trimmed by 3 bases and the J gene end by 0 bases; junction bases not matched to a gene: 6. Germline V CDR1 and CDR2: MDHEN, SYDVKM. The gene calls are TRBV28 and TRBJ1-3, with TRBD1 matching 9 bases. The receptor's source is an adult in good health. The starting material was peripheral blood, obtained on day 0 of AZD1222 vaccination. Here the CDR3 DNA reads TGTGCCAGCAGTTTCCAACAGGGGGCATTCTCTGGAAACACCATATATTTT. This codes for CASSFQQGAFSGNTIYF.